Below are 3 T cell receptor beta chains sequenced from a single sample in a study of T cell responses to AZD1222 COVID-19 vaccine. Profiling relied on immunoSEQ multiplex PCR, and the TCRdb table lists in-frame clones only, not all of them. This sample has over 100,000 clones; over 85% occur once, and the top ten carry 8.4%. This material consisted of peripheral blood, taken on day 0 of AZD1222 vaccination. These receptors all stem from an adult in good health.

The CDR3 region is CASSSPRGTGANVLTF. CDR3 nucleotides: TGTGCCAGCAGCTCCCCGCGCGGAACTGGGGCCAACGTCCTGACTTTC. The chain employs TRBV11-2 and TRBJ2-6, with D unclear. The V end was cut by 4 bases, the J end by 2 bases, with 12 bases between. Germline V gene sequence: CDR1 SGHAT, CDR2 FQNNGV. The CDR3 is made up of 16 amino acids. The full variable domain, rest sourced from reference TRBV11-2 and TRBJ2-6, is EAGVAQSPRYKIIEKRQSVAFWCNPISGHATLYWYQQILGQGPKLLIQFQNNGVVDDSQLPKDRFSAERLKGVDSTLKIQPAKLEDSAVYLCASSSPRGTGANVLTFGAGSRLTVL.

The rearrangement joins TRBV5-1 to TRBJ1-6; weak D call: TRBD1 (6 bases). The CDR3 is 17 amino acids. The germline V and J ends were trimmed by 6 bases and 2 bases, with 18 bases remaining between them. CDR1 and CDR2 (germline): SGHRS, YFSETQ. CDR3: CASNYGQHGPYNSPLHF. CDR3 in DNA: TGCGCCAGCAACTACGGACAGCACGGACCCTATAATTCACCCCTCCACTTT.

The CDR3 nucleotides are TGCGCCAGCAGCAGACTAGCGTCTAGCACAGATACGCAGTATTTT. Residues: CASSRLASSTDTQYF. The rearrangement uses TRBV5-1 and TRBJ2-3, with 8 nucleotides matching TRBD2. With 4 bases clipped from V and 0 bases from J, the junction kept 4 bases outside the gene matches. The CDR3 is made up of 15 amino acids. Germline V gives CDR1 SGHRS, CDR2 YFSETQ.